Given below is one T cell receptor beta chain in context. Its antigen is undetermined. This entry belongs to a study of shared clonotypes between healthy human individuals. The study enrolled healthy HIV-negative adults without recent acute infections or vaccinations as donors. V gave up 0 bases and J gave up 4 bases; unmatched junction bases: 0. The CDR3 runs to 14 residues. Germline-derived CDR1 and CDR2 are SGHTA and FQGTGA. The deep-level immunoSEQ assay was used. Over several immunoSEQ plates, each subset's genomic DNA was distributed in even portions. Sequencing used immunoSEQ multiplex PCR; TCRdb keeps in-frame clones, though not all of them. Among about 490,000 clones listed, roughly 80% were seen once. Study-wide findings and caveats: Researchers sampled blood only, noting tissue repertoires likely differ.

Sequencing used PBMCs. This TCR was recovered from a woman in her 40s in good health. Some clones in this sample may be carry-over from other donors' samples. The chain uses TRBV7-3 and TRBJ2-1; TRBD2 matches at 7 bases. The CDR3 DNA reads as TGTGCCAGCAGCTTAACGGGACTATACAATGAGCAGTTCTTC. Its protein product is CASSLTGLYNEQFF.